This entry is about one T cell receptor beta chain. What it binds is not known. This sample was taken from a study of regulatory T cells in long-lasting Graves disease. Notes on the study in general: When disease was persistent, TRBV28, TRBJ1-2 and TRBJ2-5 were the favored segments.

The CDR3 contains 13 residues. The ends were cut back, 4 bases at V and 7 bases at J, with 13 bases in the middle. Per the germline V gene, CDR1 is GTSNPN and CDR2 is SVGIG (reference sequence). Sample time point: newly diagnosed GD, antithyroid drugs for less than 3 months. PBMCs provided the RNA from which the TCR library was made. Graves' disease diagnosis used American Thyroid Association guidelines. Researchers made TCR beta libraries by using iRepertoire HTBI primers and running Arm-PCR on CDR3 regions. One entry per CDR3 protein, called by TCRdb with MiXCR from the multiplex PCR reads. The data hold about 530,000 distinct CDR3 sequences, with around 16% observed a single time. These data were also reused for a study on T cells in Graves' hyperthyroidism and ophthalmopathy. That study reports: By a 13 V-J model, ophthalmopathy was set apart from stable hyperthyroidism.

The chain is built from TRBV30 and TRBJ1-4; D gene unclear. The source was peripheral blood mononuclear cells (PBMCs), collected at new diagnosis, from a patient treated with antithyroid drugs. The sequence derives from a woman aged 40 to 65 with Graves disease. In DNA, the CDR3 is TGTGCCTGGACCCCTAGGAGACTTGAAAAACTGTTTTTT. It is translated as CAWTPRRLEKLFF.